A single sample is the source of the 9 T cell receptor beta chains below, sequenced in a study of control samples from healthy donors and cancer patients. Using immunoSEQ multiplex PCR, the repertoire was profiled, and TCRdb retains in-frame clones only, with some absent. Of about 160,000 clones in the sample, roughly 94% were seen once. The sample comprised blood. These receptor sequences come from a woman between 40 and 50 years old in good health.

The J gene is TRBJ2-7, the V gene TRBV25-1; 11 bases are a match to TRBD1. The CDR3 totals 14 residues. Germline CDR1 MGHDK, CDR2 SYGVNS. V lost 6 bases to trimming and J lost 4 bases; unmatched junction nucleotides: 5. This CDR3 is CASRIGQGAYEQYF. In nucleotides, the CDR3 is TGTGCCAGCAGAATCGGACAGGGGGCTTACGAGCAGTACTTC.

In nucleotides, the CDR3 is TGTGCCAGCAGCCAACCCAGAGCGGGCACTGAAGCTTTCTTT. Residues: CASSQPRAGTEAFF. The chain couples TRBV3-1 (or the pseudogene TRBV3-2) to TRBJ1-1, with unresolved D. Germline-derived CDR1 and CDR2 are LGHDT and YNNKEL (reference sequence). V lost 2 bases, J lost 4 bases, and 11 bases lay in between. CDR3 length: 14 amino acids.

This chain joins TRBV5-4 and TRBJ2-1; D remains ambiguous. The ends were cut back, 2 bases at V and 3 bases at J, with 3 bases in the middle. CDR3 length: 12 amino acids. Germline V lookup: CDR1 SGHNT, CDR2 YYREEE (reference sequence). The CDR3 here is CASSFYYNEQFF. The CDR3, as DNA: TGTGCCAGCAGCTTTTACTACAATGAGCAGTTCTTC.

The chain employs TRBV7-2 and TRBJ1-2; D uncertain. This CDR3 has 13 amino acids. Germline loops: CDR1 SGHTA, CDR2 FQGNSA. V was pared by 4 bases and J by 5 bases, with 11 bases between. CDR3 region: CASSSDRQYGYTF. Written as DNA, the CDR3 is TGTGCCAGCAGCTCAGATCGGCAGTATGGCTACACCTTC.

CDR3 loop: CASSLATGRGEQFF. DNA of the CDR3: TGTGCCAGCAGCTTGGCAACAGGGCGGGGAGAGCAGTTCTTC. This chain connects TRBV7-2 to TRBJ2-1, with D perhaps given as TRBD1 or TRBD2 (6 bases each). Germline V gene lookup returns CDR1 SGHTA and CDR2 FQGNSA. The V gene lost 3 bases and the J gene lost 10 bases, with 16 bases spanning the gap. The CDR3 runs 14 residues.

This clone is a singleton in its sample. This chain links TRBV5-1 with TRBJ2-1; 7 nucleotides agree with TRBD2. The CDR3 runs to 14 residues. Germline V gene data show CDR1 as SGHRS and CDR2 as YFSETQ. Unmatched junction bases numbered 4, after V lost 3 bases and J lost 4 bases. The CDR3 protein is CASSWTSLYNEQFF. CDR3 nucleotides: TGCGCCAGCAGCTGGACTAGTTTGTACAATGAGCAGTTCTTC.

The rearrangement joins TRBV6-5 to TRBJ1-4; D is ambiguous. The CDR3 is 13 amino acids. Per the germline V gene, CDR1 is MNHEY and CDR2 is SVGAGI. V shed 8 bases and J shed 4 bases, with 11 bases lying between them. The CDR3 sequence is CASRTEVNEKLFF. The CDR3 region has the DNA TGTGCCAGCCGGACGGAGGTTAATGAAAAACTGTTTTTT.

The chain recombines TRBV19 with TRBJ1-4; the D is unclear. Germline V gene lookup returns CDR1 LNHDA and CDR2 SQIVND (reference sequence). The length of the CDR3 is 13 residues. Trimming left V 6 bases short and J 4 bases short, with 9 bases between. DNA of the CDR3: TGTGCCAGTAGACGGCAGGATAATGAAAAACTGTTTTTT. Its protein product is CASRRQDNEKLFF. Filled out from reference TRBV19 and TRBJ1-4, the complete variable domain reads DGGITQSPKYLFRKEGQNVTLSCEQNLNHDAMYWYRQDPGQGLRLIYYSQIVNDFQKGDIAEGYSVSREKKESFPLTVTSAQKNPTAFYLCASRRQDNEKLFFGSGTQLSVL.

This clone was detected only a few times. The gene calls are TRBV7-2 and TRBJ1-6; 9 bases align to TRBD1. Trimming took 5 bases from V and 8 from J; bases not matched to a gene: 4. The CDR3 is made up of 14 amino acids. The germline CDR1 and CDR2 sequences are SGHTA and FQGNSA. The CDR3 reads CASSIQGAYSPLHF. The CDR3 coding sequence is TGTGCCAGCAGCATACAGGGGGCTTATTCACCCCTCCACTTT.